The sequence of this T cell receptor (beta chain) was determined in a study of CD8+CD57+ T cells in acquired aplastic anemia. Whole-study context: About 3 ug was the average amount of DNA from sorted CD4+ and CD8+ cells. There were 11 million or so reads, on average, for CD4+ cells from healthy donors.

The use of genomic DNA as template underpinned the TCR beta VDJ and CDR3 profiling. TCRdb re-called the reads through MiXCR, storing one row per CDR3 protein. This table holds approximately 380,000 distinct CDR3 sequences, roughly 68% found once. Deletions cut 5 bases from V and 0 bases from J, with 14 bases between. This CDR3 is built from 16 residues. Germline V gives CDR1 SGHVS, CDR2 FQNEAQ. This clonotype was found many times. This TCR derives from a human donor in good health, serving as a control. The sample taken for sequencing was sorted CD4+, CD8+, or CD8+CD57+ T cells (not recorded which) from PBMCs. This sequence joins TRBV7-8 and TRBJ2-1; no clear D gene. The CDR3 DNA sequence: TGTGCCAGCAGCCTTCGGAGTGCGAGCTCCTACAATGAGCAGTTCTTC. Its protein is CASSLRSASSYNEQFF.